This record covers a single TCR beta chain. The participants were between about 18 and 100 years old and came from some 23 US areas. The CDR3 is made up of 10 amino acids. Germline CDR1 SQVTM, CDR2 ANQGSEA. Trimming stripped 7 bases from V and 7 bases from J, with 8 bases between. This sample was taken from a study of blood T cell repertoires in COVID-19. Turning to the study itself: COVID-19 samples collected from the United States, Italy and Spain covered acute and convalescent phases. T cells, B-cell-depleted T cells, or PBMCs supplied cDNA or gDNA.

Generated by immunoSEQ multiplex PCR, the TCRdb table keeps only in-frame clones and is missing some. The sample consists of 350,000 to 550,000 clones, 80% to 90% of them appearing once. The chain couples TRBV29-1 to TRBJ2-1; D remains unclear. The sequenced material came from PBMCs or T cells enriched from blood (not recorded which). This receptor was taken from a young man who had recovered from COVID-19. CDR3 coding DNA: TGCAGCGGTGGGCTGAATGAGCAGTTCTTC. Amino acids: CSGGLNEQFF.